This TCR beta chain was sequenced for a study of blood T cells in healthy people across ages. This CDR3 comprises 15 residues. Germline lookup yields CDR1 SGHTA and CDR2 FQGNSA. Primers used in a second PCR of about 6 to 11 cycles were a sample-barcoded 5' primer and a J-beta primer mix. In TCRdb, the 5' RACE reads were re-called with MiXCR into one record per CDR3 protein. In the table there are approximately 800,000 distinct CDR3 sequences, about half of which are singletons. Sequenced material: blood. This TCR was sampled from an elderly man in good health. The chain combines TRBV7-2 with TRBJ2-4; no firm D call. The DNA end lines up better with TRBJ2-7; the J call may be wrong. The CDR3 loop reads CASSLTGGSTYEQYF. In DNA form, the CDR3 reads TGTGCCAGCAGCTTAACTGGCGGATCAACCTACGAGCAGTACTTC.